Listed here are 11 T cell receptor beta chains from one sample, sequenced in a study of response to subunit inactivated influenza vaccine. TCRdb recomputed calls from the RT-PCR reads with MiXCR, one row per CDR3 protein. The data show about 520,000 distinct CDR3 sequences, around 25% seen once. The specimen was CD4+ T cells sorted from PBMCs, collected more than 4 days after vaccination. These receptors came from a man between 50 and 59 years old who received an inactivated influenza vaccine.

The chain employs TRBV13 and TRBJ1-1; D is uncertain. Looked up from germline, CDR1 is PRHDT and CDR2 is FYEKMQ (reference sequence). The CDR3 sequence is 13 residues long. V was clipped by 2 bases and J by 1 base, with 5 bases between them. CDR3 bases: TGTGCCAGCAGCTTAAAACCGAACACTGAAGCTTTCTTT. Protein: CASSLKPNTEAFF.

The table lists this clonotype with many counts. The V call is TRBV5-1, the J call TRBJ2-3; no clear D gene. V gave up 7 bases and J gave up 0 bases, with 9 bases separating them. Germline V CDR1 and CDR2: SGHRS, YFSETQ. This CDR3 has 13 residues. CDR3 DNA sequence: TGCGCCAGCCGTAGAGCTAGCACAGATACGCAGTATTTT. As protein: CASRRASTDTQYF.

This clonotype was seen only a few times. The chain carries TRBV6-1 and TRBJ2-3; 10 bases are a match to TRBD2. The CDR3 spans 17 residues. Unmatched junction bases numbered 12, after V lost 4 bases and J lost 5 bases. Germline loops: CDR1 MNHNS, CDR2 SASEGT. The CDR3 coding sequence is TGTGCCAGCAGTGTCCTAGCGGGGGCCGAAAGCGGAGATACGCAGTATTTT. Translating it yields CASSVLAGAESGDTQYF.

The sample holds many counts of this clonotype. This chain uses TRBV6-2 or TRBV6-3 with TRBJ2-1; 7 positions match TRBD2. This CDR3 region has 14 residues. The V gene end was trimmed by 5 bases and the J gene end by 5 bases; junction bases not matched to a gene: 6. Germline V gene data show CDR1 as MNHEY and CDR2 as SVGEGT. CDR3 sequence: CASSRLAANNEQFF. CDR3 DNA: TGTGCCAGCAGTCGGCTAGCGGCAAACAATGAGCAGTTCTTC.

The V gene is TRBV6-2 or TRBV6-3, the J gene TRBJ2-1; no firm D call. V was trimmed by 5 bases and J by 5 bases, leaving 10 bases between them. CDR3 length equals 13 residues. The germline V gene encodes CDR1 MNHEY and CDR2 SVGEGT. DNA of the CDR3: TGTGCCAGCAGTAAGTTAATGGACAATGAGCAGTTCTTC. Protein sequence: CASSKLMDNEQFF.

The gene calls are TRBV28 and TRBJ2-3, with D possibly TRBD2 on 5 matching bases. Germline CDR1 MDHEN, CDR2 SYDVKM. V was clipped by 6 bases and J by 9 bases, with 16 bases between them. CDR3 length: 13 amino acids. DNA for the CDR3: TGTGCCAGCAGCGGAGGTTTCAAAGGAACGCAGTATTTT. Its protein product is CASSGGFKGTQYF. The variable domain in full, with the rest retrieved from reference TRBV28 and TRBJ2-3, is DVKVTQSSRYLVKRTGEKVFLECVQDMDHENMFWYRQDPGLGLRLIYFSYDVKMKEKGDIPEGYSVSREKKERFSLILESASTNQTSMYLCASSGGFKGTQYFGPGTRLTVL.

This chain joins TRBV15 and TRBJ2-3, with no clear D. This CDR3 spans 13 amino acids. Germline V lookup: CDR1 LNHNV, CDR2 YYDKDF (reference sequence). V lost 0 bases and J 4 bases, leaving 5 bases between the germline ends. The CDR3 bases are TGTGCCACCAGCAGAGATCGCCCAGATACGCAGTATTTT. Its protein is CATSRDRPDTQYF.

J is TRBJ2-7 and V is TRBV21-1; the D call of TRBD1 is as the table states it, not checked on the DNA. TRBV21-1 corresponds to a pseudogene. The CDR3 length is 15 residues. CDR3 nucleotides: TGTGCCAGCAGCAAAGTTGAGGGGTTGACGAACGAGCAGTACTTC. This translates into CASSKVEGLTNEQYF.

This clonotype showed up just a few times. V usage is TRBV20-1 and J usage is TRBJ2-1; 10 bases are shared with TRBD1. Per the germline V gene, CDR1 is DFQATT and CDR2 is SNEGSKA (reference sequence). The CDR3 contains 14 residues. J gave up 7 bases and V 5 bases, and 8 bases lay outside the gene matches. CDR3 protein: CSAPRQGARNEQFF. CDR3 DNA: TGCAGTGCTCCAAGACAGGGGGCGCGGAATGAGCAGTTCTTC.

The rearrangement links TRBV5-1 to TRBJ2-7, with 8 bases matching TRBD1. This CDR3 spans 14 amino acids. V gave up 2 bases and J gave up 4 bases; unmatched junction bases: 5. Germline values: CDR1 SGHRS, CDR2 YFSETQ. CDR3 sequence reads: CASSFDRTGYEQYF. In nucleotides, the CDR3 is TGCGCCAGCAGCTTTGACCGGACAGGGTACGAGCAGTACTTC.

The chain joins TRBV20-1 to TRBJ2-7; perhaps D is TRBD1 or TRBD2 (5 bases each). The CDR3 is made up of 14 amino acids. Per germline, CDR1 DFQATT and CDR2 SNEGSKA (reference sequence). V lost 3 bases and J 2 bases, leaving 14 bases between the germline ends. The CDR3 bases are TGCAGTGCTAGTGGGCAGGGAGCCACCTACGAGCAGTACTTC. Its translation is CSASGQGATYEQYF.